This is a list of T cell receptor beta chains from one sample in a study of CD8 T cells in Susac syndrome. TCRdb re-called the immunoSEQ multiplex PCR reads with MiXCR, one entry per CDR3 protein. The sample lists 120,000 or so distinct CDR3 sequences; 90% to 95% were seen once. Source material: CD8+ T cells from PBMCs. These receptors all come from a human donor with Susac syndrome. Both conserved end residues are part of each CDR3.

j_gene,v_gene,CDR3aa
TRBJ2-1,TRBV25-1,CASSDGFWFF
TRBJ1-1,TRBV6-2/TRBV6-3,CASSSSTGSTEAFF
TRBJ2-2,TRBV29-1,CSDTGGLAGELFF
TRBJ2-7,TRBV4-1,CASSLSTSGTYEQYF
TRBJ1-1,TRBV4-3,CASSQEEGQTEAFF
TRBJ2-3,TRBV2,CARSTGVRSDTQYF
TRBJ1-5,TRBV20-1,CSATELTGGIQPQHF
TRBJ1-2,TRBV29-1,CSVESIGPVYGYTF
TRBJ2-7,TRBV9,CASSVGDKSYEQYF
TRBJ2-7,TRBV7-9,CASSPPTGTYEQYF
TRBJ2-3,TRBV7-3,CASSGGQGGTDTQYF
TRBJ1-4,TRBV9,CASSASGTANEKLFF
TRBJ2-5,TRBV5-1,CASSPLSFQETQYF
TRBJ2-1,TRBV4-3,CASSQDLAFSSYNEQFF
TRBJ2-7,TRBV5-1,CASSLDPGPEQYF
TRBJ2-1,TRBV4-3,CASSQDRWGATYNEQFF
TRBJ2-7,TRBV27,CASSLTGGEQYF
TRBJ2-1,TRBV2,CASILSGDEQFF
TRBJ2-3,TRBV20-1,CSAVWTREIADTQYF
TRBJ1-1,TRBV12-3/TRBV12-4,CASTPGTVNTEAFF
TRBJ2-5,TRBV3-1,CASSQAHDLLTGGLETQYF
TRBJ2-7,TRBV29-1,CSVDEGYEQYF
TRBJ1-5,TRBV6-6,CASSYGLPHSNQPQHF
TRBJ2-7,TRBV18,CASSPGQGQSYEQYF
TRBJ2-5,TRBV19,CASSTRTSGSQETQYF
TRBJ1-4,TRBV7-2,CASAGGPGGKLFF
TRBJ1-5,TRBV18,CASSPGQGYSNQPQHF
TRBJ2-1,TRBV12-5,CASGLVLGGTYNEQFF
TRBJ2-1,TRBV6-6,CASSYGGGGEQFF
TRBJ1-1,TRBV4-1,CASSQEQQIYPEAFF
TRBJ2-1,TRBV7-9,CASSLLESKNNEQFF
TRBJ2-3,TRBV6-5,CASSVLAESTDTQYF
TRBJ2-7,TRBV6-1,CASSESGEGSYEQYF
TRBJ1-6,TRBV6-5,CASSYSDSVSSPLHF
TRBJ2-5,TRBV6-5,CASSYSREREDLQETQYF
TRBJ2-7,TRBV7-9,CASSLVETSGVEQYF
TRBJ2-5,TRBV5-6,CASGLAGAEETQYF
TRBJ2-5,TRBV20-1,CSAYHYRRGVETQYF
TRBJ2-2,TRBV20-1,CSARDLLGNTGELFF
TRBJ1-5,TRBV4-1,CASSQERGTGLNQPQHF
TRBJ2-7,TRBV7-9,CASSQGGQDPYEQYF
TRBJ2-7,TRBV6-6,CASSSGTKSYEQYF
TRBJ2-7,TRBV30,CAWSVGQGAYEQYF
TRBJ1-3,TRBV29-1,CSAGAGNTIYF
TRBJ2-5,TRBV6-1,CASEEEETQYF
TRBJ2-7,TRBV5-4,CASSLDAGPYEQYF
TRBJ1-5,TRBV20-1,CSARDRRISNQPQHF
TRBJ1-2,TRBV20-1,CSTWVLSGYTF
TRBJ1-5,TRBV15,CATSRPGQANQPQHF